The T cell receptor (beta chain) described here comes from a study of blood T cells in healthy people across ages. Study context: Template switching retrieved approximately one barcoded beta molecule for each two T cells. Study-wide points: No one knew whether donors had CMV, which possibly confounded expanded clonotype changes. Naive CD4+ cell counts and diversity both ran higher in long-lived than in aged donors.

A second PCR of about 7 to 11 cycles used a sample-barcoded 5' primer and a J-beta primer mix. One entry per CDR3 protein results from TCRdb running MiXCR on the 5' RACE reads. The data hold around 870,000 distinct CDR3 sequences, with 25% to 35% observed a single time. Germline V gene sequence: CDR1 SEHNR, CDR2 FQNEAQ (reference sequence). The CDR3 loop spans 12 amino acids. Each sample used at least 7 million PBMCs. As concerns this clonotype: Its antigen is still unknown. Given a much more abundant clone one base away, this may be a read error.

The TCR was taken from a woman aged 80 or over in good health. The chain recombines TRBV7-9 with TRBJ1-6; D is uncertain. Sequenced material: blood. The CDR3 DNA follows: TGTGCCAGCAGCTCCCCGGCCCTACCCCCCCACTTT. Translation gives CASSSPALPPHF.